The 3 T cell receptor beta chains listed next were all sequenced from one sample in a study of early T cells in non-severe SARS-CoV-2 infection. TCRdb re-called the 5' RACE reads through MiXCR, storing one row per CDR3 protein. This table holds roughly 45,000 distinct CDR3 sequences, around 6.5% found once. The sample consisted of whole blood, taken at baseline. These receptors came from an adult who was a healthcare worker with PCR-confirmed SARS-CoV-2 infection or an uninfected control (not recorded which).

At least ten counts were recorded for this clonotype. The chain carries TRBV7-2 and TRBJ2-4; D is undetermined. The V end lost 0 bases, the J end lost 0 bases, and 15 bases lay between the germline ends. Germline loops: CDR1 SGHTA, CDR2 FQGNSA. The CDR3 spans 18 residues. CDR3 residues: CASSLASIPSLAKNIQYF. The CDR3 coding sequence is TGTGCCAGCAGCTTAGCTTCCATCCCCTCCCTAGCCAAAAACATTCAGTACTTC.

The chain combines TRBV2 with TRBJ1-1; 7 positions agree with TRBD1. From germline, CDR1 is SNHLY and CDR2 FYNNEI. This CDR3 has 15 amino acids. Trimming took 5 bases from V and 5 from J; bases not matched to a gene: 11. The CDR3 DNA reads as TGTGCCAGCAGTCTACAGGGGCAGGGAAGGACTGAAGCTTTCTTT. This sequence encodes CASSLQGQGRTEAFF.

This clonotype was counted ten times or more. V gene TRBV6-6 combines with J gene TRBJ2-6; 9 nucleotides line up with TRBD1. The V segment lost 7 bases and the J segment 0 bases; nucleotides outside the gene matches: 7. CDR1 and CDR2 from the germline V gene are MNHNY and SVGAGI (reference sequence). The CDR3 runs 17 residues. CDR3 in DNA: TGTGCCAGCATCCTGGGACAGGGTAACTCTGGGGCCAACGTCCTGACTTTC. Translated: CASILGQGNSGANVLTF.